Described below is a single T cell receptor beta chain sequence and its context. The sample is drawn from a study of response to subunit inactivated influenza vaccine. Germline values: CDR1 SGHNT, CDR2 YYREEE (reference sequence). CDR3 length equals 14 residues. Trimming cost V 4 bases and J 4 bases, with 15 bases left between them. TCRdb passed the RT-PCR reads through MiXCR, listing each CDR3 protein once. The sample has some 570,000 distinct CDR3 sequences; around 11% are singletons. These records were also assigned to another study, of T cells expressing NK-cell markers. That source notes: UMIs were included in TCR beta cDNA generated by 5'RACE template switching. TCR beta repertoires came from sorted CD3+CD56+NKG2C+, CD3+CD56+NKG2C- and CD3+CD56-NKG2C+ T cells. The study sequenced eight donors, seven HCMV-seropositive and one seronegative. Also leading the CD3+CD56-NKG2C+ fraction in a handful of donors were these clonotypes.

The chain joins TRBV5-4 to TRBJ2-7; the D gene is possibly TRBD1 (5 bases). This specimen consisted of PBMCs from blood, obtained on the day of vaccination. The sequence came from a man in his fifties or sixties who received an inactivated influenza vaccine. This CDR3 is CASSAAGKPYEQYF. CDR3 DNA: TGTGCCAGCAGCGCCGCAGGGAAACCGTACGAGCAGTACTTC.